This TCR beta chain was captured in a study of blood T cell repertoires in COVID-19. As for the study in general: Italy, Spain and the United States were the sources of the convalescent and acute COVID-19 samples. T cells, B-cell-depleted T cells, or PBMCs supplied cDNA or gDNA.

The CDR3 has 18 amino acids. The V gene end was trimmed by 0 bases and the J gene end by 2 bases; junction bases not matched to a gene: 15. Germline V gene lookup returns CDR1 GTSNPN and CDR2 SVGIG (reference sequence). A Seattle source enrolled patients during active infection and followed them longitudinally. In the original analysis: How many nucleated cells were present was estimated from reference gene primer amplification. Libraries were prepared by immunoSEQ multiplex PCR; TCRdb keeps only in-frame clonotypes and omits some of them. The DNA gave D and trimming, while V, J and clone size come from that table. The table has tens of thousands of clones, 75% to 90% seen once; the top ten hold about a tenth.

The sequence was collected from a man aged 30 to 45 with COVID-19, enrolled during active disease. This chain links TRBV30 with TRBJ2-7; TRBD2 agrees at 8 bases. The sample comprised peripheral blood. The CDR3 region is CAWSVTHAGGRRAYEQYF. In DNA, the CDR3 is TGTGCCTGGAGTGTCACTCACGCGGGAGGCCGAAGGGCCTACGAGCAGTACTTC.